This T cell receptor (beta chain) was identified in a study of blood T cell repertoires in COVID-19. Sequencing was performed with immunoSEQ multiplex PCR; in TCRdb, only in-frame clones are kept and a portion is missing. The sample includes about 300,000 clones, 87% of them seen just once. CDR1 is SGHTA, CDR2 FQGNSA, per germline. Between the trimmed V and J ends, which lost 5 bases and 4 bases, there was a span of 12 bases. This CDR3 region has 14 residues. Allocation to cohorts depended on clinical history reported by the participants. The receptor was derived from a woman under 40 who had recovered from COVID-19. The sequenced sample was PBMCs or T cells enriched from blood (not recorded which). The gene calls are TRBV7-2 and TRBJ1-5, with D perhaps TRBD1 (6 bases). The CDR3 DNA reads as TGTGCCAGCAGCCTCGGACAGAGAAATCAGCCCCAGCATTTT. This sequence encodes CASSLGQRNQPQHF.